This T cell receptor beta chain comes out of a study of blood T cells in healthy people across ages. Overall study findings and caveats: Both naive CD4+ cell counts and diversity were greater in long-lived donors than in aged donors.

Peripheral blood was drawn, ten milliliters per donor. Sample-barcoded 5' priming and a J-beta primer mix drove a second PCR of about 7 to 12 cycles. Each cDNA molecule was tagged by a template-switch adaptor that had 12 random nucleotides. MiXCR, run by TCRdb on the 5' RACE reads, gives a single entry per CDR3 protein. The sample holds around 1,000,000 distinct CDR3 sequences, roughly two fifths seen once. The CDR3 contains 14 residues. Germline assignment: CDR1 DFQATT and CDR2 SNEGSKA (reference sequence). This clonotype was detected once. Its antigen is not known. One junction end disagrees with the germline gene, perhaps due to a read error.

Sequencing was performed on blood. The receptor was derived from a man aged 18 to 35 in good health. The chain is built from TRBV20-1 and TRBJ2-7; D tentatively reads TRBD1 or TRBD2 (5 bases each). DNA of the CDR3: TGCAGTACTAGAGTGCAGGACATATCCTACGAGCAGTACTTC. Amino acids: CSTRVQDISYEQYF.